The TCR beta chain described here comes from a study of T cells after yellow fever vaccination. V dropped 5 bases and J dropped 1; count of bases not matched to a gene: 8. Germline V gene data show CDR1 as LNHNV and CDR2 as YYDKDF (reference sequence). The CDR3 contains 15 residues. This clonotype was detected ten times or more. A single record per CDR3 protein comes from TCRdb applying MiXCR to the 5' RACE reads. The table lists more than 90,000 distinct CDR3 sequences, 8.4% of them singletons. The specimen was CD8+ T cells sorted from PBMCs, collected 45 days after the yellow fever booster vaccination. The receptor comes from a man aged 30 to 39 who received the YFV17D yellow fever vaccine. This chain joins TRBV15 and TRBJ2-7; TRBD2 aligns across 7 bases. The chain's CDR3 is CATSSGRAGSYEQYF. The CDR3, as DNA: TGTGCCACCAGCTCTGGGAGGGCAGGGTCCTACGAGCAGTACTTC.